A single sample is the source of the 9 T cell receptor beta chains below, sequenced in a study of shared clonotypes between healthy human individuals. Method: immunoSEQ multiplex PCR; TCRdb's copy keeps in-frame clones and lacks some. In the table there are about 1 million clones, about 74% of which are singletons. The specimen sequenced was memory CD4+ T cells sorted from blood. The subset: CD45RA-negative fraction. The receptors shown here come from a man between 18 and 35 years old in good health.

The V and J genes are TRBV27 and TRBJ2-1; D remains unclear. CDR1 is MNHEY, CDR2 SMNVEV, per germline (reference sequence). V shed 1 base and J shed 8 bases, with 15 bases lying between them. The CDR3 totals 15 residues. The CDR3, as DNA: TGTGCCAGCAGTTTATGGCCAGTACGGTCCCATGAGCAGTTCTTC. Amino acids: CASSLWPVRSHEQFF.

The chain carries TRBV19 and TRBJ2-7; 9 bases match TRBD1. Germline V CDR1 and CDR2: LNHDA, SQIVND (reference sequence). V lost 6 bases, J lost 3 bases, and 6 bases stayed unmatched. The CDR3 totals 14 residues. The CDR3 DNA is TGTGCCAGTAGGAGTAAGACAGGGGGCTACGAGCAGTACTTC. It translates to CASRSKTGGYEQYF.

This CDR3 is CASSLVPTGNYEQYF. As DNA, the CDR3 is TGTGCCAGCAGCTTGGTGCCGACAGGGAATTACGAGCAGTACTTC. This sequence joins TRBV5-5 and TRBJ2-7, with TRBD1 matching over 7 bases. The CDR3 extends over 15 amino acids. The J segment lost 4 bases and the V segment lost 0 bases, leaving 7 bases of the junction unmatched. Per the germline V gene, CDR1 is SGHKS and CDR2 is YYEKEE (reference sequence).

The chain combines TRBV29-1 with TRBJ1-5; D gene ambiguous. CDR3 length equals 13 residues. Trimming cost V 5 bases and J 4 bases, with 12 bases left between them. Germline values: CDR1 SQVTM, CDR2 ANQGSEA. The CDR3 region is CSVSGSSNQPQHF. The CDR3 bases are TGCAGCGTTTCGGGGAGCTCGAATCAGCCCCAGCATTTT.

This clone was counted ten times or more. The chain combines TRBV18 with TRBJ1-4; tentative D call: TRBD1 (6 bases). This CDR3 comprises 17 residues. Trimming took off 3 bases at V and 5 bases at J, with 19 bases between the two ends. Germline V gene lookup returns CDR1 KGHSH and CDR2 LQKENI. DNA of the CDR3: TGTGCCAGCTCACCCGGAGATGGACAGCGGAAGAATGAAAAACTGTTTTTT. Its translation is CASSPGDGQRKNEKLFF.

As for this clone: The junction and the germline gene differ at one end; a read error may be behind it. The chain couples TRBV7-7 to TRBJ2-1; TRBD2 aligns across 8 bases. The CDR3 length is 18 residues. Germline CDR1 reads SSHAT; CDR2 reads FNYEAQ (reference sequence). The CDR3 sequence is CASSLTQAAGVGNNEQFF. CDR3 DNA: TGTGCTAGCAGCTTGACCCAAGCAGCGGGAGTGGGGAACAATGAGCAGTTCTTC.

A word on this clone: Other nucleotide sequences from this sample produce the same CDR3. The chain carries TRBV4-3 and TRBJ2-7, with no clear D. From germline, CDR1 is LGHNA and CDR2 YSLEER. The V and J ends lost 0 bases and 0 bases respectively, with 3 bases between them. The CDR3 loop spans 13 amino acids. CDR3 sequence reads: CASSQDSSYEQYF. Written as DNA, the CDR3 is TGCGCCAGCAGCCAAGACAGCTCCTACGAGCAGTACTTC.

This chain joins TRBV6-1 and TRBJ2-7; D gene unclear. Trimming stripped 5 bases from V and 1 base from J, with 9 bases between. This CDR3 is built from 13 residues. Per germline, CDR1 MNHNS and CDR2 SASEGT. The DNA for the CDR3 is TGTGCCAGCAGTTGGGAACTATCCTACGAGCAGTACTTC. It translates to CASSWELSYEQYF.

V is TRBV29-1 and J is TRBJ1-5, with TRBD1 matching 7 bases. CDR1 and CDR2 from the germline V gene are SQVTM and ANQGSEA. The V gene end was trimmed by 6 bases and the J gene end by 3 bases; junction bases not matched to a gene: 5. The CDR3 extends over 13 amino acids. In DNA form, the CDR3 reads TGCAGCGTGGGGGGGACAGTCAATCAGCCCCAGCATTTT. Translation gives CSVGGTVNQPQHF.